The 8 T cell receptor beta chains presented below share a single source sample, sequenced in a study of T cells in Graves' hyperthyroidism and ophthalmopathy. Researchers amplified the TCR beta CDR3 regions from RNA transcripts. The primer set for the first-round RT-PCR of the TCR CDR3 was HTBI. MiXCR, applied by TCRdb to the multiplex PCR reads, yields one record per CDR3 protein. This table has roughly 400,000 distinct CDR3 sequences, around a sixth appearing once. Sequencing input: blood. These receptors originate from a woman aged 18-35 years with Graves' hyperthyroidism that later progressed to Graves' ophthalmopathy.

This clonotype was recorded at least ten times. V and J are TRBV7-8 and TRBJ2-1; 8 nucleotides match TRBD1. The germline V gene has CDR1 SGHVS and CDR2 FQNEAQ. There are 15 residues in the CDR3. The V gene end was trimmed by 5 bases and the J gene end by 3 bases; junction bases not matched to a gene: 6. The CDR3: CASSIGQGYYNEQFF. The CDR3 DNA sequence: TGTGCCAGCAGCATAGGACAGGGATACTACAATGAGCAGTTCTTC.

In its sample, this clonotype was seen many times. The rearrangement joins TRBV20-1 to TRBJ2-1, with D hard to call. This CDR3 spans 10 amino acids. V lost 5 bases, J lost 2 bases, and 1 base lay in between. In germline, CDR1 is DFQATT, CDR2 SNEGSKA (reference sequence). The CDR3 spells CSAAYNEQFF. The CDR3 DNA sequence: TGCAGTGCTGCCTACAATGAGCAGTTCTTC.

This clonotype was counted at least ten times. This rearrangement joins TRBV20-1 to TRBJ1-5, with D unresolved. Per the germline V gene, CDR1 is DFQATT and CDR2 is SNEGSKA (reference sequence). V was clipped by 6 bases and J by 8 bases, with 32 bases between them. This CDR3 comprises 18 residues. CDR3 amino acids: CSALMGSMLDSPVEPQHF. Written as DNA, the CDR3 is TGCAGTGCCCTAATGGGATCGATGCTTGACTCGCCCGTGGAGCCCCAGCATTTT.

Ten or more counts support this clonotype. The chain joins TRBV28 to TRBJ1-4; D remains ambiguous. The CDR3 consists of 15 residues. V was cut by 5 bases and J by 0 bases, with 10 bases left in between. In germline, CDR1 is MDHEN, CDR2 SYDVKM. Here the CDR3 reads CASSPGPATNEKLFF. CDR3 in DNA: TGTGCCAGCAGTCCCGGCCCGGCAACTAATGAAAAACTGTTTTTT.

This clonotype occurred many times. V usage is TRBV11-2 and J usage is TRBJ2-3, with 9 bases aligning to TRBD2. CDR1 is SGHAT and CDR2 is FQNNGV in the germline V gene. J was trimmed by 8 bases and V by 5 bases; bases with no gene match: 14. There are 16 residues in the CDR3. CDR3 in DNA: TGTGCCAGCAGCCCGATAGCGGGAGTATCCCTTGGTACGCAGTATTTT. It yields the protein CASSPIAGVSLGTQYF.

Only a few counts were recorded for this clonotype. The chain couples TRBV6-5 to TRBJ2-2, with TRBD2 matching 10 bases. The CDR3 runs 16 residues. Germline CDR1 MNHEY, CDR2 SVGAGI. Germline trimming cut 1 base from V and 1 base from J; bases unmatched to any gene: 0. CDR3 sequence reads: CASSYWTSGNTGELFF. The CDR3, as DNA: TGTGCCAGCAGTTACTGGACTAGCGGGAACACCGGGGAGCTGTTTTTT.

This clonotype was observed many times. V gene TRBV15 combines with J gene TRBJ2-7, with TRBD1 matching over 11 bases. Trimming cost V 3 bases and J 6 bases; bases outside gene matches: 7. CDR1 LNHNV and CDR2 YYDKDF come from the germline V gene (reference sequence). This CDR3 has 15 residues. The DNA of the CDR3 is TGTGCCACCAGCAGGGCCGGACAGGGGGCACGCGAGCAGTACTTC. The encoded protein is CATSRAGQGAREQYF.

This clonotype was found once. This sequence may be a read error, since a much larger clone differs from it by one base. The genes are TRBV28 and TRBJ1-2; D uncertain. Looked up from germline, CDR1 is MDHEN and CDR2 is SYDVKM. The CDR3 sequence is 15 residues long. The CDR3 loop reads CTSSLKGINLNGYTF. The CDR3 DNA follows: TGTACCAGCAGTTTAAAGGGCATCAACCTGAATGGCTACACCTTC.